This T cell receptor (beta chain) emerged from a study of response to subunit inactivated influenza vaccine. MiXCR, applied by TCRdb to the RT-PCR reads, yields one record per CDR3 protein. The sample consists of hundreds of thousands of distinct CDR3 sequences, about 15% of them appearing once. This sample comprised PBMCs from blood, obtained less than 15 days before vaccination. The TCR was taken from a man aged 45-65 years who received an inactivated influenza vaccine.

The CDR3 here is CASSMRLDQETQYF. CDR3 DNA: TGCGCCAGCAGCATGAGATTAGACCAAGAGACCCAGTACTTC. This chain connects TRBV5-1 to TRBJ2-5, with D unclear. The CDR3 spans 14 residues. Deletions cut 4 bases from V and 0 bases from J, with 10 bases between. Germline V lookup: CDR1 SGHRS, CDR2 YFSETQ.